This T cell receptor beta chain originates from a study of blood T cell repertoires in COVID-19. In the study overall: Samples taken during acute and convalescent COVID-19 were collected in the United States, Italy and Spain.

Method: immunoSEQ multiplex PCR; TCRdb's copy keeps in-frame clones and lacks some. The repertoire has almost 55,000 clones, roughly 84% of them found once; the top ten carry under 9%. Unmatched junction bases numbered 7, after V lost 3 bases and J lost 4 bases. The CDR3 extends over 16 amino acids. Per the germline V gene, CDR1 is KGHDR and CDR2 is SFDVKD. The sequenced material came from peripheral blood. The chain carries TRBV24-1 and TRBJ1-5; 8 bases match TRBD1. The clonotype originates from a man between 50 and 59 years old with active COVID-19. The CDR3 coding sequence is TGTGCCACCAGTGATGCACAGGGGGGAGGGAATCAGCCCCAGCATTTT. It encodes CATSDAQGGGNQPQHF.